The 20 T cell receptor beta chains below were found in one sample sequenced in a study of graft-versus-host responses after intestinal transplantation. Data came from immunoSEQ multiplex PCR; TCRdb stores just in-frame clones and leaves some out. Seen here are 14,000 or so clones, around 87% observed once, and the top ten hold around 6.6%. The sample in question was bone marrow, obtained approximately 120 days after intestinal transplantation. The receptor source for this set is a human patient who received an intestinal transplant, so some T cells may come from the graft donor.

This clone has only one observation. The chain has TRBV30 and TRBJ1-5; D remains unclear. Trimming removed 3 bases from V and 4 bases from J, with 16 bases in between. Per germline, CDR1 GTSNPN and CDR2 SVGIG (reference sequence). The CDR3 totals 15 residues. In DNA form, the CDR3 reads TGTGCCTGGAGGACCCGGGCCGCGGCGAATCAGCCCCAGCATTTT. Amino acid sequence: CAWRTRAAANQPQHF.

This clone was seen a single time. This chain uses TRBV7-7 with TRBJ2-1; no definite D call. The length of the CDR3 is 15 residues. Per the germline V gene, CDR1 is SSHAT and CDR2 is FNYEAQ (reference sequence). Trimming took off 1 base at V and 5 bases at J, with 12 bases between the two ends. The CDR3 protein is CASSLVWGRDNEQFF. The CDR3 nucleotides read TGTGCCAGCAGCTTAGTTTGGGGTCGGGACAATGAGCAGTTCTTC.

The V gene is TRBV5-4, the J gene TRBJ2-3; unclear D gene. Trimming shortened V by 5 bases and J by 2 bases, and 12 bases separated the two germline ends. The CDR3 has 14 amino acids. Germline values: CDR1 SGHNT, CDR2 YYREEE (reference sequence). Here the CDR3 reads CASRSAAVTDTQYF. In DNA, the CDR3 is TGTGCCAGCAGGTCTGCGGCGGTCACAGATACGCAGTATTTT.

V is TRBV25-1 and J is TRBJ2-7, with TRBD1 identical over 9 bases. Germline CDR1 is MGHDK and CDR2 is SYGVNS. The CDR3 extends over 16 amino acids. The ends lost 4 bases at V and 0 bases at J; junction bases unmatched: 7. The CDR3 here is CASSVQTGGSSYEQYF. DNA for the CDR3: TGTGCCAGCAGTGTCCAAACAGGGGGCAGCTCCTACGAGCAGTACTTC.

The gene calls are TRBV7-3 and TRBJ2-2; D may match TRBD1 or TRBD2 (5 bases each). The CDR3 totals 15 residues. V was cut by 7 bases and J by 1 base, with 13 bases left in between. CDR1 is SGHTA and CDR2 is FQGTGA in the germline V gene. CDR3 sequence: CASTLGPGNTGELFF. As DNA, the CDR3 is TGTGCCAGCACCTTGGGACCTGGGAACACCGGGGAGCTGTTTTTT.

The sample holds a few counts of this clone. The V gene is TRBV5-1, the J gene TRBJ2-7; D is perhaps TRBD2 (6 bases). V lost 4 bases and J lost 0, with 14 bases in between. The germline V gene has CDR1 SGHRS and CDR2 YFSETQ. This CDR3 is 15 amino acids long. The DNA of the CDR3 is TGCGCCAGCAGCCCGGAGGAGGGTCGCTCCTACGAGCAGTACTTC. Protein: CASSPEEGRSYEQYF.

The CDR3 bases are TGTGCCAGTAGTATAATGTCCGGGACAGGTTGGCGCTATGGCTACACCTTC. The encoded protein is CASSIMSGTGWRYGYTF. J is TRBJ1-2 and V is TRBV19, with 8 bases fitting TRBD1. This CDR3 is 17 amino acids long. Germline V lookup: CDR1 LNHDA, CDR2 SQIVND (reference sequence). Trimming took 2 bases from V and 4 from J; bases not matched to a gene: 12.

The chain has TRBV11-2 and TRBJ1-1; a weak D match, TRBD1 (5 bases). With 5 bases removed from V and 1 base from J, the gap between germline ends came to 11 bases. The CDR3 consists of 14 residues. Per the germline V gene, CDR1 is SGHAT and CDR2 is FQNNGV. This CDR3 is CASSLDTQNTEAFF. In DNA form, the CDR3 reads TGTGCCAGCAGCCTGGACACCCAGAACACTGAAGCTTTCTTT.

V usage is TRBV15 and J usage is TRBJ2-7; 15 nucleotides agree with TRBD2. V shed 5 bases and J 4 bases; nucleotides not matched to a gene: 3. The CDR3 has 15 amino acids. Germline lookup yields CDR1 LNHNV and CDR2 YYDKDF (reference sequence). The CDR3 nucleotides are TGTGCCACCAGCGCCGGACTAGCGGGAGGGTACGAGCAGTACTTC. The encoded protein is CATSAGLAGGYEQYF.

This clone was seen only once. The chain combines TRBV28 with TRBJ2-3, with no clear D. Germline assignment: CDR1 MDHEN and CDR2 SYDVKM. The V gene lost 3 bases and the J gene lost 3 bases, with 19 bases spanning the gap. CDR3 size: 17 residues. The CDR3 coding sequence is TGTGCCAGCAGTTTTTCCTTTGGGTTTAAAGGAACAGATACGCAGTATTTT. The encoded protein is CASSFSFGFKGTDTQYF.

The CDR3 coding sequence is TGTGCCATCAGTGAGTCGAGGGCCGGGGAGCTGTTTTTT. Its protein is CAISESRAGELFF. The chain combines TRBV10-3 with TRBJ2-2; TRBD2 is a possible D gene (5 bases). This CDR3 is built from 13 residues. Germline CDR1 is ENHRY and CDR2 is SYGVKD. Trimming stripped 0 bases from V and 6 bases from J, with 5 bases between.

J is TRBJ2-5 and V is TRBV27; 14 bases are a match to TRBD2. Trimming at V came to 5 bases and at J to 5 bases, leaving 7 bases not matched to a gene. The CDR3 sequence is 16 residues long. CDR1 MNHEY and CDR2 SMNVEV come from the germline V gene (reference sequence). The CDR3 sequence is CASSIGTSGSRETQYF. CDR3 DNA: TGTGCCAGCAGTATCGGGACTAGCGGGAGTAGGGAGACCCAGTACTTC.

The chain uses TRBV6-5 and TRBJ2-6, with unresolved D. The V and J ends lost 6 bases and 0 bases respectively, with 6 bases between them. The CDR3 is made up of 14 amino acids. Germline V gives CDR1 MNHEY, CDR2 SVGAGI. CDR3 sequence (DNA): TGTGCCAGCAGGGTAACCTCTGGGGCCAACGTCCTGACTTTC. Amino acid sequence: CASRVTSGANVLTF.

V and J are TRBV4-3 and TRBJ2-3, with 9 bases that match TRBD2. Germline values: CDR1 LGHNA, CDR2 YSLEER. CDR3 length: 17 residues. Germline trimming cut 0 bases from V and 1 base from J; bases unmatched to any gene: 5. In DNA, the CDR3 is TGCGCCAGCAGCCAAGATCCGGTAGCGGGAGGCACAGATACGCAGTATTTT. It specifies CASSQDPVAGGTDTQYF.

The gene calls are TRBV14 and TRBJ1-5; D is ambiguous. Trimming pared 1 base from V and 3 bases from J, leaving 1 base between. The germline gives CDR1 SGHDN, CDR2 FVKESK. The CDR3 extends over 12 amino acids. The CDR3 nucleotides read TGTGCCAGCAGCCAAGTCAATCAGCCCCAGCATTTT. It codes for CASSQVNQPQHF.

V and J are TRBV9 and TRBJ2-5, with 10 bases matching TRBD2. V lost 3 bases to trimming and J lost 0 bases; unmatched junction nucleotides: 2. Germline V gene sequence: CDR1 SGDLS, CDR2 YYNGEE. The CDR3 sequence is 15 residues long. The CDR3 DNA reads as TGTGCCAGCAGCGCCGGGACTAGCGACCAAGAGACCCAGTACTTC. Protein: CASSAGTSDQETQYF.

This clone was observed a single time. The chain employs TRBV11-1 and TRBJ2-7; D perhaps matches TRBD1 (6 bases). The CDR3 extends over 15 amino acids. The germline V and J ends were trimmed by 5 bases and 3 bases, with 17 bases remaining between them. The germline V gene encodes CDR1 SGHAT and CDR2 FQDESV (reference sequence). CDR3 nucleotides: TGTGCCAGCAGCGACCAGTCACAGGGATTCTACGAGCAGTACTTC. It specifies CASSDQSQGFYEQYF.

The chain links TRBV5-1 to TRBJ2-3; D remains unclear. Germline V gene lookup returns CDR1 SGHRS and CDR2 YFSETQ. This CDR3 is 15 amino acids long. Between the trimmed V and J ends, which lost 1 base and 3 bases, there was a span of 12 bases. The CDR3 loop is CASSLRLPSTDTQYF. The CDR3 nucleotides read TGCGCCAGCAGCTTGCGACTGCCCTCTACAGATACGCAGTATTTT.

The rearrangement joins TRBV5-6 to TRBJ1-2, with a possible D match to TRBD1 (5 bases). V was trimmed by 3 bases and J by 8 bases, leaving 14 bases between them. The CDR3 loop spans 13 amino acids. CDR1 is SGHDT and CDR2 is YYEEEE in the germline V gene. CDR3 sequence (DNA): TGTGCCAGCAGCTGGGGGGGAGCAGGAGGCTACACCTTC. Protein: CASSWGGAGGYTF.

The rearrangement joins TRBV27 to TRBJ1-2; 8 bases agree with TRBD1. V dropped 5 bases and J dropped 4; count of bases not matched to a gene: 6. Germline CDR1 is MNHEY and CDR2 is SMNVEV (reference sequence). The CDR3 is 14 residues long. Here the CDR3 reads CASSRQGSGYGYTF. CDR3 DNA: TGTGCCAGCAGTCGACAGGGGTCGGGCTATGGCTACACCTTC.